The entry below describes one T cell receptor (beta chain). Its antigen has not been determined. The input lacks base qualities; no much larger clone sits a single base away. V lost 5 bases and J lost 3 bases, and the count of bases not matched to a germline gene is 5. The germline V gene encodes CDR1 SGHVS and CDR2 FQNEAQ. The CDR3 measures 14 amino acids from cysteine to phenylalanine. Only the CDR3 DNA stays, 42 bases, in frame from base 1. Library construction relied on the immunoSEQ multiplex PCR assay. For most patients, genomic DNA was isolated with the Qiagen DNeasy Blood and Tissue Kit and shipped frozen to Adaptive Biotechnologies for TCR sequencing. For most patients, high-throughput TCR-beta CDR3 sequencing of genomic DNA was performed by Adaptive Biotechnologies. Processing in the source paper ran as follows. TCR sequencing data for roughly 18 patients were retrieved from Adaptive's ImmunoSEQ software; a few other patients were processed with MiXCR and VDJtools. To correct CD4 versus CD8 sorting errors, sequences present in both subsets at a frequency ratio below 5:1 were removed. Because the origin of CDR3 nucleotide sequences shared between donor and recipient could not be assigned, those sequences were removed. To be classed as alloreactive, a clone needed at least 2-fold expansion over unstimulated cells and a minimum CFSE-low frequency of 0.002% (template counts) or 0.001% (read counts). A clone was considered mappable if detected in the sequenced pre-transplant spleen, lymph node, or MLR CFSE-low populations of the donor or recipient. Cumulative frequency of alloreactive clones was calculated as a percentage of all sequences weighted by copy number. Held by TCRdb, this immuneACCESS table contains in-frame sequences only and omits some clones. Under half of the omission traces to an unresolved V gene where checked; the cause of the rest is unknown. V, J and clone size are taken as reported in that table, and D and trimming were inferred from the DNA itself. The table for this sample lists around 100,000 clones; more than 85% of them were counted only once. 1.2% of the sample belongs to the ten largest clones.

The meaning of the sample's time point label: cells obtained before transplantation from donor or recipient. CD3+CD4+ and CD3+CD8+ populations were FACS-sorted from unstimulated pre-transplant donor and recipient cells taken from spleen or lymph nodes. This sample was taken from a study of graft-versus-host responses after intestinal transplantation (dated by TCRdb to the early 2020s). Concerning the study at large: The transplants that recipients got were multivisceral, liver-intestinal, or isolated intestinal. Anti-thymocyte globulin induction was given to all recipients, followed by maintenance tacrolimus and steroids for about 3 years. After intestinal transplantation, graft-versus-host and host-versus-graft alloreactive T cell clones were followed in the graft, circulation and bone marrow using bulk TCR-beta CDR3 sequencing. Alloreactive clones were identified by sequencing pre-transplant mixed lymphocyte reaction products and comparing them with unstimulated pre-transplant donor and recipient T cells. A cohort of about 25 intestinal transplant recipients, including one retransplant, was enrolled, and a few patients lacking pretransplant specimens were excluded. A peak of at least 4% donor T cells among recipient peripheral blood mononuclear cells was the definition used for donor T cell macrochimerism. Samples from a few later patients were sequenced in-house on an Illumina MiSeq with MiXCR processing rather than by the commercial service. The research as a whole found: The conclusions were limited by the relatively low number and heterogeneity of the intestinal transplant patients. GvH clones were found in recipient bone marrow, and some of the GvH clones appeared earlier in ileal mucosa or blood, which is consistent with an intestinal mucosal origin. Patients with donor T cell macrochimerism had high GvH to HvG T cell clonal ratios in their allografts. Peak levels of circulating GvH clones were associated with declines in HvG clones early after transplant.

The material sequenced was unstimulated CD8+ T cells sorted from spleen or lymph node cells, taken before transplant. Here the chain combines TRBV7-8 and TRBJ2-7; 9 central nucleotides agree with TRBD1. The clonotype comes from a human donor who was the organ donor for an intestinal transplant. This receptor has the CDR3 CASSPGTGNYEQYF. The DNA sequence reads TGTGCCAGCAGCCCCGGGACAGGGAACTACGAGCAGTACTTC.